The entry that follows covers one TCR beta chain sequence. Its antigen is still unknown. No clone much larger than this one lies a single base away; base qualities are absent. The record originates from a study of blood T cell repertoires in COVID-19 (TCRdb year 2020). In terms of the full investigation: The collaborator samples originated in the United States, Italy and Spain and spanned the acute and convalescent phases of COVID-19. The prospective study material was composed of cDNA or gDNA derived from T cells, B-cell-depleted T cells, or PBMCs. The repertoires were released in a freely available public database meant as a resource for research on the immune response to SARS-CoV-2. Where available, HLA class I and class II types were taken from metadata supplied by the sample provider and were not determined by assay-based typing. Samples were obtained from the ongoing ImmuneRACE study (first 160 participants) and from about 1,300 subjects provided by 6 global collaborators. Subjects who had been exposed to COVID-19, were actively infected with it, or had recovered from it provided the deeply sampled blood TCRbeta repertoires that made up the dataset. Sample metadata almost always included a de-identified subject ID, COVID-19 status, age in years and sex. General findings and caveats noted by the study authors: How much clinical and demographic metadata was included differed by source and by participant, and the metadata was provided uncurated.

At one collaborating source in Seattle, patients were enrolled during active infection and were followed longitudinally through the course of disease. Collaborating institutions collected whole blood in K2EDTA tubes following their own protocols. For TCRbeta analysis, collaborators shipped samples in one of three forms: frozen whole blood, isolated PBMCs, or DNA extracted from either of those sample types. Based on the germline V gene, the CDR1 and CDR2 sequences are SGHTA and FQGNSA. The CDR3 spans 14 residues, from the cysteine through the phenylalanine. The CDR3 DNA has 42 bases and is translated from base 1. V and J lose 1 base and 0 bases, and a span of 6 bases separates them. TCRbeta CDR3 regions were amplified from genomic DNA by means of the immunoSEQ Assay, a bias-controlled multiplex PCR. The source study handled its data this way. The number of nucleated cells in each sample was estimated by amplification of reference gene primers within the assay. To quantify the absolute abundance of each unique TCRbeta CDR3 rearrangement, sequence reads were collapsed and filtered. For each sample, productive Simpson clonality was calculated as the square root of Simpson's diversity index across productive rearrangements. This is the immuneACCESS table as TCRdb keeps it, with only in-frame sequences that have V and J called. A part of the clones is gone; compared with another copy, unresolved V genes explain less than half, and the rest is unexplained. That table is the source of V, J and clone size, and D and trimming were worked out from the DNA. Here the sample has about 82,000 clones; 60% to 80% occur a single time. The top ten constitute about a third of the sample.

The chain is made from TRBV7-2 and TRBJ1-1; matching of 5 bases hints at TRBD1 as the D gene. Material for sequencing was peripheral blood. This clonotype was obtained from a man aged 60 to 75 with COVID-19, enrolled during active disease. The DNA is TGTGCCAGCAGCTTAGGACAGTTGAACACTGAAGCTTTCTTT. Translated, it reads CASSLGQLNTEAFF.